One T cell receptor (beta chain) is described in this entry. Those enrolled, adults aged roughly 18 to 89 years, came from roughly 22 US areas. Clinical histories supplied by participants themselves formed the basis of cohort assignment. For recovered donors of Cohort 3, there were two negative PCRs, clearance, or symptom resolution. The record originates from a study of blood T cell repertoires in COVID-19. Germline values: CDR1 GTSNPN, CDR2 SVGIG (reference sequence). V was pared by 0 bases and J by 3 bases, with 1 base of the junction left unmatched. This CDR3 spans 13 amino acids. TCRdb keeps only in-frame clones here, not all; method: immunoSEQ multiplex PCR. The data hold under 150,000 clones, with approximately 86% observed a single time.

This receptor was taken from a woman between 40 and 50 years old who had recovered from COVID-19. V and J are TRBV30 and TRBJ1-1; 7 bases fit TRBD1. Sequenced input: PBMCs or T cells enriched from blood (not recorded which). CDR3 protein: CAWSVDRDTEAFF. The CDR3 DNA reads as TGTGCCTGGAGTGTCGACAGGGACACTGAAGCTTTCTTT.